What follows describes a single T cell receptor (beta chain). Its antigen is currently not known. Nothing much larger sits one base from this clone, and base qualities are not available. The data are from a study of T-cell memory formation after mild COVID-19 (TCRdb year 2021). About the study as a whole: Most TCR sequence clusters were specific to one of the two donors. In a couple of donors, T-cell clones that expanded and contracted after mild COVID-19 were followed by sequencing TCRalpha and TCRbeta repertoires longitudinally. Two young, previously healthy adult volunteers, one female and one male, were included in the cohort. General study outcomes and caveats: The second-wave clones that peaked on day 37 were not confirmed to be SARS-CoV-2 specific. Some responding clones were detected in pre-infection memory, suggesting pre-existing cross-reactive memory T cells joined the SARS-CoV-2 response. Contracting CD4+ clones were located mainly in the CM and EM memory subsets, whereas CD8+ clones were found to be enriched in EMRA. The study covered only two mild cases, and larger cohorts including severe cases with pre-infection samples were considered necessary. Balanced CD4/CD8 phenotypes were observed for clones contracting from day 15 to 85, whereas a bias towards CD4+ was observed for a second wave of clones expanding from day 15 to 37.

The listed sequencing device is Illumina NovaSeq 6000. TCRalpha and TCRbeta cDNA libraries were constructed by 5'RACE with constant-segment primers, with sample barcodes and unique molecular identifiers being introduced. RNA was extracted from every sample with Trizol reagent. The libraries were amplified in two PCR steps, and the second step added a second sample barcode and Illumina TruSeq adapters. Libraries were sequenced on an Illumina NovaSeq with 2 x 150 bp paired-end reads. On the authors' methods: The reads were demultiplexed and collapsed into UMI-guided consensus sequences using migec v1.2.7. Using mixcr v2.1.11, UMI consensuses were aligned to TRA and TRB V and J templates and then assembled into clonotypes. Clonotypes were classified as expanded or contracted when called significant by both edgeR and NoisET, with noise models trained on biological replicates. For edgeR calls, the cutoffs were a false discovery rate-adjusted p below 0.01 and a log2 fold-change threshold of 1. As an exploratory analysis of dynamics, max-normalized trajectories of the 1000 most abundant clonotypes were examined by PCA with hierarchical clustering. The CD4 or CD8 phenotype of responding clones was assigned using the separately sequenced CD4+ and CD8+ repertoires. The raw public reads went through TCRdb reprocessing: fastp at Q25, MiXCR clone calling, in-frame beta chains kept. Identical CDR3 proteins give one entry, which carries the most common genes and DNA. TCRdb assigned the V and J calls; the authors' analysis was not used. This sample gives a few hundred thousand distinct CDR3 sequences in total; less than 25% of them show up just once. The top ten clones comprise roughly 9.7% of the sample.

Ficoll-Paque density gradient centrifugation was used to isolate PBMCs. This receptor was identified in an adult woman who had mild COVID-19 (a few samples of this study predate the infection). The sample titles of this study are shuffled in the database, so cell type and time point are left out; the donor was told from shared clones. Material: PBMCs or a T cell subset sorted from them (not recorded which).

The DNA sequence is given as TGCGCCAGCAGCCAAGATGCTCTAGCCGGAGATACGCAGTATTTT. Translated, it gives CASSQDALAGDTQYF. The chain is encoded by TRBV4-1 joined to TRBJ2-3, with TRBD2 tentatively as D gene (5 bases match). As encoded in the germline V gene, CDR1 is MGHRA while CDR2 is YSYEKL. A distance of 12 bases separates the germline ends of V and J, which lose 0 bases and 5 bases respectively. Counted from cysteine to phenylalanine, this CDR3 has 15 amino acids. Only the CDR3 region is kept as DNA, spanning 45 bases read in frame from base 1.